This T cell receptor beta chain was sequenced in a study of blood T cell repertoires in COVID-19. Study in general: Whether acute or convalescent, the COVID-19 samples came from the United States, Italy and Spain.

How the authors handled the data: The authors estimated nucleated cell counts from reference gene primer amplification. Produced via immunoSEQ multiplex PCR; TCRdb's table is partial and in-frame only. The V and J calls and the clone size are those of that table, but D and trimming were determined from the DNA. The profile shows about 46,000 clones, over 75% of them singletons. Only a few counts were recorded for this clone. Germline V gene lookup returns CDR1 SGHTA and CDR2 FQGNSA. V was pared by 5 bases and J by 2 bases, with 4 bases between. The length of the CDR3 is 11 residues. Sequencing was done on a sample of peripheral blood. This chain joins TRBV7-2 and TRBJ2-7; no firm D call. The receptor comes from a human donor in a cohort sampled during active COVID-19. The donor label of this sample is uncertain. CDR3 protein: CASSPAYEQYF. The DNA for the CDR3 is TGTGCCAGCAGCCCCGCCTACGAGCAGTACTTC.